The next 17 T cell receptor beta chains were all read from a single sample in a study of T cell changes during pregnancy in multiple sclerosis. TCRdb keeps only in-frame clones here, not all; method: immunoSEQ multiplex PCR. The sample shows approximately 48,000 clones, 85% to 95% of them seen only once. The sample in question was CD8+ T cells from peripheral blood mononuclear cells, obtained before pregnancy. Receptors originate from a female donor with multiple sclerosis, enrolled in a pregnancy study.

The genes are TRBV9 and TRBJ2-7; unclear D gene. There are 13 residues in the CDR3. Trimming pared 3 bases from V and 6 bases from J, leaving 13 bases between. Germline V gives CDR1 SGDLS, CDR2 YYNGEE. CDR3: CASSAGVKAEQYF. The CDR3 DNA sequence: TGTGCCAGCAGCGCGGGTGTTAAAGCCGAGCAGTACTTC.

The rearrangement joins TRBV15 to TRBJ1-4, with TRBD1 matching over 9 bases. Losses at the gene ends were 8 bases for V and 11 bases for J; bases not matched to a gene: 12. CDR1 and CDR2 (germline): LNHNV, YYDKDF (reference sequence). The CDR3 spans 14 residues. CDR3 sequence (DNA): TGTGCCACCCAAGCCCTACAGGGGGCTGGGAAACTGTTTTTT. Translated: CATQALQGAGKLFF.

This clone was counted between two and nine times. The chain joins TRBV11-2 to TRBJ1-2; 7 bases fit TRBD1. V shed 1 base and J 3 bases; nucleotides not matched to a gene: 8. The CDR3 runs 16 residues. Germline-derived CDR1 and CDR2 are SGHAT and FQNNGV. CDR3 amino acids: CASSLGGGGRHYGYTF. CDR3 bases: TGTGCCAGCAGCTTAGGAGGGGGCGGAAGACACTATGGCTACACCTTC. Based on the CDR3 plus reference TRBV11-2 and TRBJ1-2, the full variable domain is EAGVAQSPRYKIIEKRQSVAFWCNPISGHATLYWYQQILGQGPKLLIQFQNNGVVDDSQLPKDRFSAERLKGVDSTLKIQPAKLEDSAVYLCASSLGGGGRHYGYTFGSGTRLTVV.

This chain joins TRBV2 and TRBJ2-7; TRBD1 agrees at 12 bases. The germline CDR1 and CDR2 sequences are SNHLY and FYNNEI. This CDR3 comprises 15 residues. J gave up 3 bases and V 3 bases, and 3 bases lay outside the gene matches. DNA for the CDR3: TGTGCCAGCAGTGAGCGGGACAGGGGGCTCTACGAGCAGTACTTC. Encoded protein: CASSERDRGLYEQYF.

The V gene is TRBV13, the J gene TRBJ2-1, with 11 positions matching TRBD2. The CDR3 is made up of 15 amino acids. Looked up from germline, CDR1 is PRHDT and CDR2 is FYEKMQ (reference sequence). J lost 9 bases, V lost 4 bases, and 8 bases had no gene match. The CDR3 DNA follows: TGTGCCAGCAGCTCAACTAGCGGGAGCGACGGTGAGCAGTTCTTC. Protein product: CASSSTSGSDGEQFF.

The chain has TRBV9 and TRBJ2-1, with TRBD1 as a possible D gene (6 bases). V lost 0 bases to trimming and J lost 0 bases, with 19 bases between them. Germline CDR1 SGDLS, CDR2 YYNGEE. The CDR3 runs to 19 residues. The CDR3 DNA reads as TGTGCCAGCAGCGTAGGCCCGTACAGGGCCAGAAGCTCCTACAATGAGCAGTTCTTC. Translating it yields CASSVGPYRARSSYNEQFF.

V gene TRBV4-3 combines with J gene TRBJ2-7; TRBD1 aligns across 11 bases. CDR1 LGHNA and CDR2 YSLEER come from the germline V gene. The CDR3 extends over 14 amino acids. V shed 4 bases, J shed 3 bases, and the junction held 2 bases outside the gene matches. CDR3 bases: TGCGCCAGCAGCCCAGGGACAGGGGGCTACGAGCAGTACTTC. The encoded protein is CASSPGTGGYEQYF.

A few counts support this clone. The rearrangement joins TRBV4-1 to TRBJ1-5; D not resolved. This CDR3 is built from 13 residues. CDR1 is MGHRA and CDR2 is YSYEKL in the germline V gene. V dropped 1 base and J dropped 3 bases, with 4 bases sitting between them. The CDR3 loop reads CASSQGPNQPQHF. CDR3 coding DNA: TGCGCCAGCAGCCAAGGGCCCAATCAGCCCCAGCATTTT.

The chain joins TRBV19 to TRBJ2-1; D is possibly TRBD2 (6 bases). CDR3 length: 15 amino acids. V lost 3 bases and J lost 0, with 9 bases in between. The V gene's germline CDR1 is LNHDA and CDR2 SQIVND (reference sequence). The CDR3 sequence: CASSIGGLSYNEQFF. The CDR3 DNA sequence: TGTGCCAGTAGTATCGGAGGGCTCTCCTACAATGAGCAGTTCTTC.

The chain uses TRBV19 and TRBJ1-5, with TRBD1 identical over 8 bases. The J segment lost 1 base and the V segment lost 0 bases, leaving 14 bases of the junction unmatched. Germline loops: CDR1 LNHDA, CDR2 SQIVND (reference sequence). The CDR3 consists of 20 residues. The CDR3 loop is CASSIDQAGGMFRSNQPQHF. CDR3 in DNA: TGTGCCAGTAGTATAGATCAGGCAGGGGGCATGTTTCGGAGCAATCAGCCCCAGCATTTT.

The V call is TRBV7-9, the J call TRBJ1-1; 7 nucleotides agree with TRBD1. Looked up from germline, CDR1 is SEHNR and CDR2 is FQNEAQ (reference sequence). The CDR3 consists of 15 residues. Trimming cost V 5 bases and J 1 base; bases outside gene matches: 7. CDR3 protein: CASSEDREKNTEAFF. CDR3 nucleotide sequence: TGTGCCAGCAGCGAAGACAGGGAAAAGAACACTGAAGCTTTCTTT. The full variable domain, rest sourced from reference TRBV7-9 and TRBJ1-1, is DTGVSQNPRHKITKRGQNVTFRCDPISEHNRLYWYRQTLGQGPEFLTYFQNEAQLEKSRLLSDRFSAERPKGSFSTLEIQRTEQGDSAMYLCASSEDREKNTEAFFGQGTRLTVV.

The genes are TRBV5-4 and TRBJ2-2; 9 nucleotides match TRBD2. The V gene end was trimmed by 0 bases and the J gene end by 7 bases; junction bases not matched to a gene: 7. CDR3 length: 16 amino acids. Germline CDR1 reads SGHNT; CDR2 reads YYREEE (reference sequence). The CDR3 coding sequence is TGTGCCAGCAGCTTGGTGGCTAGCGGGATGGGCGGGGAGCTGTTTTTT. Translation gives CASSLVASGMGGELFF.

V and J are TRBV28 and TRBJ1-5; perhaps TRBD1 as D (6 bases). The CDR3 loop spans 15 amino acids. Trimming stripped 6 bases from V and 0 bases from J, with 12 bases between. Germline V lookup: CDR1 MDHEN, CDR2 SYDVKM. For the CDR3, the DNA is TGTGCCAGCAGCGAGGGACAATATAGCAATCAGCCCCAGCATTTT. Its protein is CASSEGQYSNQPQHF.

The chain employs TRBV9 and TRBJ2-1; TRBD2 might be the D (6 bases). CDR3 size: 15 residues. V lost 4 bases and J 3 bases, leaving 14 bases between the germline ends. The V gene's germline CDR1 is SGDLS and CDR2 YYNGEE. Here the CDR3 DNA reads TGTGCCAGCAGCCCCGTTAGCGGATTCTACAATGAGCAGTTCTTC. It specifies CASSPVSGFYNEQFF.

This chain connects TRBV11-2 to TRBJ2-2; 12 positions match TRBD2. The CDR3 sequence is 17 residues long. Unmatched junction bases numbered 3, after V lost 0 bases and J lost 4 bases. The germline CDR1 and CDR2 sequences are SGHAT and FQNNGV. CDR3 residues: CASSLDPSGRGTGELFF. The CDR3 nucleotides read TGTGCCAGCAGCTTAGACCCTAGCGGGAGGGGCACCGGGGAGCTGTTTTTT.

The CDR3 sequence: CASSDIRTGDLSGANVLTF. The CDR3 nucleotides read TGTGCCAGCAGCGACATACGGACAGGGGACCTCTCTGGGGCCAACGTCCTGACTTTC. The chain combines TRBV7-8 with TRBJ2-6; 9 positions match TRBD1. CDR3 length equals 19 residues. V was pared by 5 bases and J by 0 bases, with 11 bases of the junction left unmatched. Germline V lookup: CDR1 SGHVS, CDR2 FQNEAQ.

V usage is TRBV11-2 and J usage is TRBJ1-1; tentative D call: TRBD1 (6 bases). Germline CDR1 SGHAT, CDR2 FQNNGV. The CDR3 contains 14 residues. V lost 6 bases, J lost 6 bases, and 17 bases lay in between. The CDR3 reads CASRRIGGGPEAFF. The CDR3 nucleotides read TGTGCCAGCAGACGCATCGGGGGGGGCCCTGAAGCTTTCTTT.